The clone carrying this TCR beta chain was detected ten times or more. Losses at the gene ends were 2 bases for V and 4 bases for J; bases not matched to a gene: 5. Germline V gene data show CDR1 as SGHVS and CDR2 as FNYEAQ. The CDR3 is 15 amino acids. TCRdb re-analysed the RT-PCR reads in MiXCR, keeping a single row per CDR3 protein. Counted here are more than 600,000 distinct CDR3 sequences, over 12% occurring once; the ten biggest clones make up roughly 3.9%. The J gene is TRBJ2-1, the V gene TRBV7-6; 7 bases fit TRBD1. Sample: memory CD4+ T cells from blood. This sequence was found in a female donor in good health, serving as a healthy control. In nucleotides, the CDR3 is TGTGCCAGCAGCTTATTTCGGGACAGATACAATGAGCAGTTCTTC. It codes for CASSLFRDRYNEQFF. The full variable domain, in which reference TRBV7-6 and TRBJ2-1 provide the parts outside the CDR3, is GAGVSQSPRYKVTKRGQDVALRCDPISGHVSLYWYRQALGQGPEFLTYFNYEAQQDKSGLPNDRFSAERPEGSISTLTIQRTEQRDSAMYRCASSLFRDRYNEQFFGPGTRLTVL.